These 7 T cell receptor beta chains originate from one sample sequenced in a study of T cells in Graves' hyperthyroidism and ophthalmopathy. RNA transcripts yielded amplified TCR beta CDR3 regions. HTBI primers drove first-round RT-PCR of the TCR CDR3. TCRdb passed the multiplex PCR reads through MiXCR, listing each CDR3 protein once. The sample contains about 160,000 distinct CDR3 sequences, around 8.9% of which appear only once. The sample consisted of blood. Receptor source: a young woman with Graves' hyperthyroidism that later progressed to Graves' ophthalmopathy.

This chain joins TRBV3-1 and TRBJ1-6; possibly TRBD1 for D (5 bases). CDR3 size: 14 residues. V gave up 0 bases and J gave up 9 bases, with 9 bases separating them. Germline lookup yields CDR1 LGHDT and CDR2 YNNKEL (reference sequence). CDR3 bases: TGTGCCAGCAGCCAAGATAGGGGTGGTTCACCCCTCCACTTT. Its protein is CASSQDRGGSPLHF.

At least ten counts were recorded for this clonotype. The chain links TRBV6-6 to TRBJ1-1; D is unclear. CDR3 length equals 15 residues. CDR1 and CDR2 (germline): MNHNY, SVGAGI (reference sequence). Trimming shortened V by 2 bases and J by 0 bases, and 10 bases separated the two germline ends. CDR3 sequence: CASSYDARLNTEAFF. The CDR3, as DNA: TGTGCCAGCAGTTACGACGCCAGGTTGAACACTGAAGCTTTCTTT.

The table lists this clonotype with many counts. This chain uses TRBV7-9 with TRBJ1-3; D possibly corresponds to TRBD1 (6 bases). V was pared by 5 bases and J by 3 bases, with 20 bases between. This CDR3 has 17 residues. CDR1 and CDR2 from the germline V gene are SEHNR and FQNEAQ (reference sequence). This chain's CDR3 is CASSPLSAGASGNTIYF. In DNA form, the CDR3 reads TGTGCCAGCAGCCCCCTATCGGCGGGGGCCAGTGGAAACACCATATATTTT. Looking up the rest from reference TRBV7-9 and TRBJ1-3 gives the full variable domain: DTGVSQNPRHKITKRGQNVTFRCDPISEHNRLYWYRQTLGQGPEFLTYFQNEAQLEKSRLLSDRFSAERPKGSFSTLEIQRTEQGDSAMYLCASSPLSAGASGNTIYFGEGSWLTVV.

This chain's CDR3 is CASSRGRDFGELFF. CDR3 sequence (DNA): TGTGCCAGTAGTAGAGGCAGGGACTTCGGGGAGCTGTTTTTT. This sequence joins TRBV19 and TRBJ2-2; D possibly corresponds to TRBD2 (6 bases). The V end lost 4 bases, the J end lost 7 bases, and 13 bases lay between the germline ends. CDR3 length equals 14 residues. CDR1 is LNHDA, CDR2 SQIVND, per germline (reference sequence).

This clonotype was counted ten times or more. The chain has TRBV6-5 and TRBJ1-2; 8 nucleotides align to TRBD1. Germline lookup yields CDR1 MNHEY and CDR2 SVGAGI. Trimming cost V 0 bases and J 6 bases; bases outside gene matches: 6. This CDR3 comprises 15 residues. The CDR3 sequence: CASSYSFSGGNGYTF. Here the CDR3 DNA reads TGTGCCAGCAGTTACTCGTTTTCAGGGGGCAATGGCTACACCTTC.

The gene calls are TRBV11-3 and TRBJ1-5, with 7 bases identical to TRBD1. The CDR3 contains 13 residues. V was pared by 4 bases and J by 4 bases, with 1 base of the junction left unmatched. Germline CDR1 reads SGHNT; CDR2 reads YENEEA. In DNA, the CDR3 is TGTGCCAGCAGCTCGGGACAGAATCAGCCCCAGCATTTT. Residues: CASSSGQNQPQHF.

J is TRBJ2-1 and V is TRBV3-1, with TRBD2 matching over 13 bases. CDR1 and CDR2 from the germline V gene are LGHDT and YNNKEL (reference sequence). CDR3 length equals 15 residues. With 7 bases clipped from V and 9 bases from J, the junction kept 9 bases outside the gene matches. The DNA for the CDR3 is TGTGCCAGCACCACACTAGCGGGAGGGCAGGTTGAGCAGTTCTTC. Amino acid sequence: CASTTLAGGQVEQFF.